The TCR beta chain described here comes from a study of vaccination and CD4 T cells after COVID-19. About the research overall: Sampling after COVID took place at a median of about 98 days (range 35 to 161) following diagnosis.

Trimming took 5 bases from V and 3 from J, leaving 8 bases between them. This CDR3 contains 12 residues. Germline CDR1 SGHNT, CDR2 YYREEE (reference sequence). The Oncomine TCR Beta short-read assay sequenced DNA from cultured CD4+ T cells. TCRdb independently ran MiXCR on the PCR reads; one entry per CDR3 protein. Seen here are about 15,000 distinct CDR3 sequences, around 40% observed once, and the top ten hold around a fifth. Treatment: roughly ten-day PBMC culture with coronavirus spike peptide pools or control peptides (ViraFEST assay). Concerning this clonotype: Its cognate antigen is unknown.

This rearrangement joins TRBV5-4 to TRBJ1-2; D is possibly TRBD1 (5 bases). The source of this sequence is a human donor with COVID-19. The sample taken for sequencing was cultured CD4+ T cells from blood. The CDR3 nucleotides are TGTGCCAGCAGTGGGGACGACTATGGCTACACCTTC. This translates into CASSGDDYGYTF.